Listed here are 16 T cell receptor beta chains from one sample, sequenced in a study of identical twins listed by TCRdb under 2016. Library creation used 5' RACE. The sequencer listed for this sample is Illumina HiSeq 2000. Through fastp at Q25 and MiXCR, TCRdb rebuilt clones from the public reads, retaining in-frame beta chains. Each record represents a unique CDR3 protein, reported with the most common genes and DNA among its rows. The sample has 1.5 million or so distinct CDR3 sequences on record, under 35% of them singletons. The leading ten clones occupy 0.27% of the sample. The specimen was cord blood. The receptor source for this set is a newborn girl in good health.

This clonotype was observed a few times. The rearrangement links TRBV12-3 or TRBV12-4 to TRBJ2-1; tentative D call: TRBD2 (6 bases). The CDR3 totals 15 residues. V was pared by 2 bases and J by 5 bases, with 13 bases between. DNA for the CDR3: TGTGCCAGCAGTTTATATCTAGCGAGGCACAATGAGCAGTTCTTC. It encodes CASSLYLARHNEQFF.

This clonotype was detected only a few times. This chain links TRBV6-1 with TRBJ2-1; no firm D call. Per germline, CDR1 MNHNS and CDR2 SASEGT. The CDR3 sequence is 15 residues long. With 2 bases removed from V and 0 bases from J, the gap between germline ends came to 8 bases. The CDR3 loop is CASSERGNSYNEQFF. The CDR3 DNA sequence: TGTGCCAGCAGTGAACGCGGAAACTCCTACAATGAGCAGTTCTTC.

The chain links TRBV7-8 to TRBJ2-5; a weak D match, TRBD2 (6 bases). CDR1 is SGHVS and CDR2 is FQNEAQ in the germline V gene. The V and J ends lost 5 bases and 1 base respectively, with 14 bases between them. This CDR3 spans 15 amino acids. CDR3 loop: CASSPTLATQETQYF. CDR3 coding DNA: TGTGCCAGCAGCCCCACACTAGCTACCCAAGAGACCCAGTACTTC. Looking up the rest from reference TRBV7-8 and TRBJ2-5 gives the full variable domain: GAGVSQSPRYKVAKRGQDVALRCDPISGHVSLFWYQQALGQGPEFLTYFQNEAQLDKSGLPSDRFFAERPEGSVSTLKIQRTQQEDSAVYLCASSPTLATQETQYFGPGTRLLVL.

The chain couples TRBV20-1 to TRBJ1-1; 8 nucleotides line up with TRBD1. V was pared by 6 bases and J by 0 bases, with 6 bases of the junction left unmatched. Germline CDR1 reads DFQATT; CDR2 reads SNEGSKA (reference sequence). This CDR3 is 14 amino acids long. CDR3 protein: CSAQGARVNTEAFF. CDR3 coding DNA: TGCAGTGCCCAGGGGGCGAGGGTGAACACTGAAGCTTTCTTT.

A word on this clonotype: Sequence at one end of the junction differs from germline and may be a read error. The chain couples TRBV14 to TRBJ1-1, with no clear D. CDR3 length equals 13 residues. Germline lookup yields CDR1 SGHDN and CDR2 FVKESK. CDR3 region: CASSHGRTTGAFF. CDR3 in DNA: TGTGCCAGCAGCCATGGCAGGACCACTGGAGCTTTCTTT.

This chain links TRBV7-9 with TRBJ2-7, with a tentative D call TRBD2 (5 bases). Deletions cut 4 bases from V and 7 bases from J, with 17 bases between. Germline values: CDR1 SEHNR, CDR2 FQNEAQ (reference sequence). The CDR3 is 14 residues long. CDR3 bases: TGTGCCAGCAGCTCAAGAGGTTACGGGAATGAGCAGTACTTC. This codes for CASSSRGYGNEQYF.

This clonotype was recorded only once. V and J are TRBV4-1 and TRBJ1-1; 7 nucleotides align to TRBD1. V trimming: 0 bases; J trimming: 6 bases; junction bases outside the gene matches: 19. This CDR3 is 19 amino acids long. Germline V gene data show CDR1 as MGHRA and CDR2 as YSYEKL. The DNA for the CDR3 is TGCGCCAGCAGCCAAGACTCGGGACAGCTTTTAACCATCAACCCTGAAGCTTTCTTT. Amino acid sequence: CASSQDSGQLLTINPEAFF.

This clonotype was detected only a few times. This sequence joins TRBV13 and TRBJ2-3, with 9 bases lining up with TRBD2. This CDR3 comprises 16 residues. Per germline, CDR1 PRHDT and CDR2 FYEKMQ (reference sequence). V lost 5 bases to trimming and J lost 3 bases; unmatched junction nucleotides: 9. As DNA, the CDR3 is TGTGCCAGCAGCCCGAGGGGGACTAGCAGTACAGATACGCAGTATTTT. This sequence encodes CASSPRGTSSTDTQYF.

CDR3 nucleotides: TGTGCCAGCAGTTACCCCCTCGGCGGGAGGGTTGTCACAGATACGCAGTATTTT. Protein: CASSYPLGGRVVTDTQYF. This rearrangement joins TRBV6-5 to TRBJ2-3; 9 bases fit TRBD2. This CDR3 contains 18 residues. CDR1 and CDR2 from the germline V gene are MNHEY and SVGAGI. J lost 2 bases, V lost 2 bases, and 11 bases had no gene match.

This clonotype was counted only a few times. The chain is built from TRBV5-5 and TRBJ1-2; 8 bases map to TRBD1. The germline gives CDR1 SGHKS, CDR2 YYEKEE (reference sequence). This CDR3 has 16 residues. V lost 4 bases to trimming and J lost 4 bases; unmatched junction nucleotides: 12. DNA of the CDR3: TGTGCCAGCAGCCCAGGGACAGGTCAAATGATCTATGGCTACACCTTC. This translates into CASSPGTGQMIYGYTF.

This clonotype was detected a few times. The V and J genes are TRBV12-3 or TRBV12-4 and TRBJ2-7; D gene unclear. The CDR3 length is 13 residues. V lost 3 bases and J lost 3, with 9 bases in between. The CDR3 loop reads CASSFTSYYEQYF. The CDR3 nucleotides are TGTGCCAGCAGTTTTACGTCCTACTACGAGCAGTACTTC.

V gene TRBV25-1 combines with J gene TRBJ1-1; perhaps TRBD1 as D (5 bases). The CDR3 is made up of 13 amino acids. Germline CDR1 is MGHDK and CDR2 is SYGVNS. With 6 bases removed from V and 4 bases from J, the gap between germline ends came to 12 bases. The CDR3 nucleotides are TGTGCCAGCAGACGGGACGTATCCACTGAAGCTTTCTTT. Amino acids: CASRRDVSTEAFF.

CDR3 bases: TGCAGCGTTGCAGGGGGCTCTGGAAACACCATATATTTT. Protein sequence: CSVAGGSGNTIYF. V and J are TRBV29-1 and TRBJ1-3; 7 bases match TRBD1. J gave up 0 bases and V 4 bases, and 0 bases lay outside the gene matches. The germline CDR1 and CDR2 sequences are SQVTM and ANQGSEA. This CDR3 comprises 13 residues.

This rearrangement joins TRBV6-5 to TRBJ2-1, with D uncertain. Germline V gene sequence: CDR1 MNHEY, CDR2 SVGAGI. This CDR3 is 14 amino acids long. Trimming stripped 5 bases from V and 0 bases from J, with 8 bases between. CDR3 residues: CASSPDYSYNEQFF. The CDR3 DNA follows: TGTGCCAGCAGTCCCGATTACTCCTACAATGAGCAGTTCTTC.

The chain carries TRBV6-1 and TRBJ2-1; D gene unclear. V lost 11 bases, J lost 2 bases, and 16 bases lay in between. The CDR3 is 14 residues long. The germline V gene has CDR1 MNHNS and CDR2 SASEGT. CDR3 DNA sequence: TGTGCCGCCGGCGAGGTGGGTACCTACAATGAGCAGTTCTTC. Translating it yields CAAGEVGTYNEQFF.

V is TRBV11-1 and J is TRBJ2-7, with D tentatively TRBD2 (6 bases). Germline CDR1 SGHAT, CDR2 FQDESV (reference sequence). The V gene lost 2 bases and the J gene lost 5 bases, with 13 bases spanning the gap. CDR3 size: 14 residues. This CDR3 reads CASSLIRGYDEQYF. CDR3 in DNA: TGTGCCAGCAGCTTAATCCGGGGGTACGACGAGCAGTACTTC.